This TCR beta chain was sequenced in a study of CD8+CD57+ T cells in acquired aplastic anemia. The germline CDR1 and CDR2 sequences are MNHNS and SASEGT. The CDR3 contains 12 residues. The V segment lost 10 bases and the J segment 2 bases; nucleotides outside the gene matches: 4. The TCR beta profiling, which covered VDJ combination and CDR3 sequence, was carried out using genomic DNA as the template. MiXCR was run by TCRdb on the reads, yielding one entry per CDR3 protein. The data hold 180,000 or so distinct CDR3 sequences, with approximately 48% observed a single time. Before being chosen for sequencing, patients had shown CD8+CD57+ cell expansion by flow cytometry. This clonotype has ten or more counts.

What was sequenced was sorted CD4+, CD8+, or CD8+CD57+ T cells (not recorded which) from PBMCs. The chain couples TRBV6-1 to TRBJ1-2; 7 nucleotides match TRBD1. The TCR comes from a human donor with aplastic anemia. This CDR3 reads CATRTGNYGYTF. The CDR3 region has the DNA TGTGCCACCCGGACAGGAAACTATGGCTACACCTTC.